The 19 T cell receptor beta chains presented below share a single source sample, sequenced in a study of blood T cell repertoires in COVID-19. TCRdb's copy holds only in-frame clones and misses some; the assay was immunoSEQ multiplex PCR. The data contain some 50,000 clones, just over 85% of them singletons. Source material: peripheral blood. All receptors derive from an elderly man with acute or convalescent COVID-19.

The rearrangement uses TRBV7-2 and TRBJ1-1, with D hard to call. The V and J ends lost 1 base and 0 bases respectively, with 9 bases between them. Germline V gene data show CDR1 as SGHTA and CDR2 as FQGNSA. This CDR3 is built from 15 residues. DNA of the CDR3: TGTGCCAGCAGCTTAGAACGGAGGCTGAACACTGAAGCTTTCTTT. Protein product: CASSLERRLNTEAFF.

This clone was seen only once. This chain connects TRBV2 to TRBJ2-1, with D perhaps TRBD2 (6 bases). The germline V gene has CDR1 SNHLY and CDR2 FYNNEI. This CDR3 contains 16 residues. Trimming removed 3 bases from V and 8 bases from J, with 20 bases in between. The CDR3 coding sequence is TGTGCCAGCAGTGAGAGGAGACTAGTTCAGTTGGATGAGCAGTTCTTC. This codes for CASSERRLVQLDEQFF.

This clone was found once. The chain couples TRBV10-1 to TRBJ2-2, with 11 bases identical to TRBD1. This CDR3 has 17 residues. CDR1 WNHNN and CDR2 SYGVQD come from the germline V gene (reference sequence). With V trimmed by 3 bases and J by 6 bases, 9 bases remained unmatched. The CDR3 loop is CASSEAGTGGSAGELFF. The CDR3 nucleotides read TGCGCCAGCAGTGAAGCCGGGACAGGGGGTTCGGCCGGGGAGCTGTTTTTT.

The chain links TRBV5-4 to TRBJ1-4; 7 bases fit TRBD1. The germline V gene has CDR1 SGHNT and CDR2 YYREEE (reference sequence). This CDR3 spans 16 amino acids. J gave up 6 bases and V 0 bases, and 8 bases lay outside the gene matches. This CDR3 reads CASSLERQGGDEKLFF. The CDR3 nucleotides read TGTGCCAGCAGCTTGGAAAGACAGGGCGGGGATGAAAAACTGTTTTTT.

This chain links TRBV5-1 with TRBJ1-2; the D is unclear. Germline CDR1 and CDR2: SGHRS and YFSETQ. Trimming shortened V by 5 bases and J by 7 bases, and 15 bases separated the two germline ends. CDR3 length: 13 amino acids. The CDR3 DNA reads as TGCGCCAGCAGGGAAGAATTCGCGGGTGGCTACACCTTC. Translation: CASREEFAGGYTF.

The chain recombines TRBV5-1 with TRBJ1-1, with a possible D match to TRBD1 (5 bases). Germline V lookup: CDR1 SGHRS, CDR2 YFSETQ. The CDR3 has 12 residues. The V end lost 4 bases, the J end lost 1 base, and 5 bases lay between the germline ends. CDR3: CASSTGNTEAFF. Here the CDR3 DNA reads TGCGCCAGCAGCACAGGGAACACTGAAGCTTTCTTT.

The V gene is TRBV15, the J gene TRBJ2-2; a possible D gene is TRBD1 (6 bases). This CDR3 has 15 amino acids. CDR1 and CDR2 from the germline V gene are LNHNV and YYDKDF (reference sequence). V lost 0 bases and J lost 8, with 13 bases in between. CDR3 in DNA: TGTGCCACCAGCAGAGATCGGCAGGGGTTAGGGGAGCTGTTTTTT. This codes for CATSRDRQGLGELFF.

The chain combines TRBV7-2 with TRBJ1-6, with 9 bases that match TRBD1. The CDR3 sequence is 14 residues long. From germline, CDR1 is SGHTA and CDR2 FQGNSA. The trim removed 5 bases at V and 9 bases at J, leaving 5 bases unmatched. CDR3 DNA: TGTGCCAGCAGCCGCGGACAGGGGAGTTCACCCCTCCACTTT. It translates to CASSRGQGSSPLHF.

This clone was detected only once. The CDR3 sequence is CASSPLGRGKKVDEQFF. The DNA for the CDR3 is TGTGCCAGCAGCCCCCTTGGGCGGGGTAAGAAAGTGGATGAGCAGTTCTTC. The chain is built from TRBV7-2 and TRBJ2-1, with D possibly TRBD2 on 6 matching bases. Germline V lookup: CDR1 SGHTA, CDR2 FQGNSA. V was clipped by 5 bases and J by 8 bases, with 25 bases between them. The CDR3 has 17 amino acids. Together with reference TRBV7-2 and TRBJ2-1, the CDR3 gives the full variable domain: GAGVSQSPSNKVTEKGKDVELRCDPISGHTALYWYRQSLGQGLEFLIYFQGNSAPDKSGLPSDRFSAERTGGSVSTLTIQRTQQEDSAVYLCASSPLGRGKKVDEQFFGPGTRLTVL.

V usage is TRBV5-4 and J usage is TRBJ2-2, with D possibly being TRBD2 (6 bases). The germline CDR1 and CDR2 sequences are SGHNT and YYREEE (reference sequence). This CDR3 contains 18 residues. Trimming took off 4 bases at V and 0 bases at J, with 19 bases between the two ends. In DNA, the CDR3 is TGTGCCAGCAGCCCGGCGGGGTATGGCAGGTCGAACACCGGGGAGCTGTTTTTT. This translates into CASSPAGYGRSNTGELFF.

The chain combines TRBV7-2 with TRBJ2-3; TRBD1 matches 9 bases. With 2 bases clipped from V and 0 bases from J, the junction kept 6 bases outside the gene matches. This CDR3 region has 17 residues. CDR1 and CDR2 from the germline V gene are SGHTA and FQGNSA. The CDR3 sequence is CASSLRRDRVSTDTQYF. The CDR3 DNA follows: TGTGCCAGCAGCTTAAGGAGGGACAGGGTTAGCACAGATACGCAGTATTTT.

This rearrangement joins TRBV11-3 to TRBJ2-2, with D maybe TRBD1 (6 bases). The germline CDR1 and CDR2 sequences are SGHNT and YENEEA. The CDR3 runs 17 residues. V gave up 1 base and J gave up 3 bases, with 15 bases separating them. The CDR3 bases are TGTGCCAGCAGCTTAGGCTTGTTGGCAGGGGACACCGGGGAGCTGTTTTTT. This codes for CASSLGLLAGDTGELFF.

Here the CDR3 DNA reads TGTGCCAGCTCAACAGGGGTAAACACTGAAGCTTTCTTT. Its protein is CASSTGVNTEAFF. V and J are TRBV18 and TRBJ1-1; 7 nucleotides line up with TRBD1. The J segment lost 2 bases and the V segment lost 5 bases, leaving 2 bases of the junction unmatched. Germline CDR1 and CDR2: KGHSH and LQKENI. The CDR3 contains 13 residues.

The chain uses TRBV6-6 and TRBJ2-7; D possibly corresponds to TRBD2 (5 bases). The CDR3 contains 14 residues. Trimming shortened V by 5 bases and J by 6 bases, and 17 bases separated the two germline ends. Germline V CDR1 and CDR2: MNHNY, SVGAGI (reference sequence). CDR3 in DNA: TGTGCCAGCAGTATCCTAGTACCCGCGGGCGAGCAGTACTTC. Translated, it gives CASSILVPAGEQYF.

The chain employs TRBV7-9 and TRBJ2-7, with 9 bases fitting TRBD1. The CDR3 length is 16 residues. The germline V gene has CDR1 SEHNR and CDR2 FQNEAQ (reference sequence). V shed 5 bases, J shed 5 bases, and the junction held 13 bases outside the gene matches. As DNA, the CDR3 is TGTGCCAGCAGCACCCACAGGGGGCCTCCGCCTGACGAGCAGTACTTC. The encoded protein is CASSTHRGPPPDEQYF. The whole variable domain, filled in from reference TRBV7-9 and TRBJ2-7, reads DTGVSQNPRHKITKRGQNVTFRCDPISEHNRLYWYRQTLGQGPEFLTYFQNEAQLEKSRLLSDRFSAERPKGSFSTLEIQRTEQGDSAMYLCASSTHRGPPPDEQYFGPGTRLTVT.

The rearrangement joins TRBV6-5 to TRBJ1-2; TRBD1 is a possible D gene (5 bases). Germline-derived CDR1 and CDR2 are MNHEY and SVGAGI. V dropped 6 bases and J dropped 5 bases, with 10 bases sitting between them. This CDR3 region has 12 residues. The CDR3 coding sequence is TGTGCCAGCAGCCAGGGATTATATGGCTACACCTTC. Protein: CASSQGLYGYTF.

The V gene is TRBV7-2, the J gene TRBJ2-1; weak D call: TRBD2 (5 bases). In germline, CDR1 is SGHTA, CDR2 FQGNSA. V gave up 5 bases and J gave up 7 bases, with 9 bases separating them. This CDR3 is built from 12 residues. As DNA, the CDR3 is TGTGCCAGCAGCGAAACGGGGAATGAGCAGTTCTTC. Protein sequence: CASSETGNEQFF. The full variable domain, its missing parts supplied by reference TRBV7-2 and TRBJ2-1, is GAGVSQSPSNKVTEKGKDVELRCDPISGHTALYWYRQSLGQGLEFLIYFQGNSAPDKSGLPSDRFSAERTGGSVSTLTIQRTQQEDSAVYLCASSETGNEQFFGPGTRLTVL.

The chain uses TRBV4-1 and TRBJ2-1, with 8 nucleotides matching TRBD1. The germline gives CDR1 MGHRA, CDR2 YSYEKL. The J segment lost 2 bases and the V segment lost 0 bases, leaving 3 bases of the junction unmatched. The CDR3 covers 16 residues. The CDR3 sequence: CASSQETGAPYNEQFF. CDR3 DNA sequence: TGCGCCAGCAGCCAAGAGACAGGGGCCCCCTACAATGAGCAGTTCTTC.

This sequence joins TRBV3-1 (or the pseudogene TRBV3-2) and TRBJ2-1; TRBD2 is a possible D gene (6 bases). The CDR3 runs 16 residues. Per germline, CDR1 LGHDT and CDR2 YNNKEL (reference sequence). V lost 3 bases and J lost 0, with 12 bases in between. CDR3 sequence (DNA): TGTGCCAGCAGCCACCCGGGACTCCCCTCCTACAATGAGCAGTTCTTC. It translates to CASSHPGLPSYNEQFF.